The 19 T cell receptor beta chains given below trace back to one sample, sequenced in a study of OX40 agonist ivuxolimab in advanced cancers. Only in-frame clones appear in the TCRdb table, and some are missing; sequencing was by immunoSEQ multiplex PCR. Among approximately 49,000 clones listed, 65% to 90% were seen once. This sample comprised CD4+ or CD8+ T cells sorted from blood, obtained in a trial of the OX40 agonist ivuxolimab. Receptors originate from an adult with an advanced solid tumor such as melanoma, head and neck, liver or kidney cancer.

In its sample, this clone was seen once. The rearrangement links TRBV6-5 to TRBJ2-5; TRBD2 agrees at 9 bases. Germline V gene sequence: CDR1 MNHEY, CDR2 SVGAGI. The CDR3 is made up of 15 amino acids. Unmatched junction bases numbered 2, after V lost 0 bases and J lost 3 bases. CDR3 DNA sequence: TGTGCCAGCAGTTACTCGACTAGCGGAAAAGAGACCCAGTACTTC. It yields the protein CASSYSTSGKETQYF.

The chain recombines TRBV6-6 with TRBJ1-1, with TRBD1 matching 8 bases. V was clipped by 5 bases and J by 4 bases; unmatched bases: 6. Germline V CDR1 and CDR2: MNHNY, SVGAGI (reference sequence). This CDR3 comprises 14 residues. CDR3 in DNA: TGTGCCAGCAGTGTACAGGGGGTGGGCACTGAAGCTTTCTTT. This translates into CASSVQGVGTEAFF.

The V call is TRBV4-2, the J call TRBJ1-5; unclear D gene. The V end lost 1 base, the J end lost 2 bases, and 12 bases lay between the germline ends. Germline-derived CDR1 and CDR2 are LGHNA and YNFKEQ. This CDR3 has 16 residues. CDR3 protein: CASSQVSSEGNQPQHF. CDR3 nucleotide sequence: TGTGCCAGCAGCCAAGTTAGTTCCGAAGGCAATCAGCCCCAGCATTTT.

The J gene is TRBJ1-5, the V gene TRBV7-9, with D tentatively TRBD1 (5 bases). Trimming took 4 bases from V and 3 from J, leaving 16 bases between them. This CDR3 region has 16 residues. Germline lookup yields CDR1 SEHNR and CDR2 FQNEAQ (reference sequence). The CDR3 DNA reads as TGTGCCAGCAGCTCCCCTGGGTCAGGGCTCAATCAGCCCCAGCATTTT. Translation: CASSSPGSGLNQPQHF.

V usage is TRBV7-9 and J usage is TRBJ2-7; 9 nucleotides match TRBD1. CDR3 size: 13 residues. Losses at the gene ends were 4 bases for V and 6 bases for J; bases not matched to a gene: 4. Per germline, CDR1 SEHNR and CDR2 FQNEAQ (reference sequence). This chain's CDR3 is CASSSGTGSEQYF. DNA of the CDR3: TGTGCCAGCAGCTCCGGGACAGGGTCCGAGCAGTACTTC.

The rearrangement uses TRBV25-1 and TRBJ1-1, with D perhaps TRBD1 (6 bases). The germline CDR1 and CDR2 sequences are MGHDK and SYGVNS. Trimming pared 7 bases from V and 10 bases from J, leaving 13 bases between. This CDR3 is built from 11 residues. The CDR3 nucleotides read TGTGCCAGCAATTATGGGGGGCGAGCTTTCTTT. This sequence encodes CASNYGGRAFF.

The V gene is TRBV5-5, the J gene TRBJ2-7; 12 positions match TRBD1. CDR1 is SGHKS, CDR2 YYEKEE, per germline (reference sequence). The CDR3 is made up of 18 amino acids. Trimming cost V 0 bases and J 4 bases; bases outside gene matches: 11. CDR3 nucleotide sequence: TGTGCCAGCAGCTTGGAGGGACAGGGGGCAGTAGGAAGGTACGAGCAGTACTTC. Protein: CASSLEGQGAVGRYEQYF.

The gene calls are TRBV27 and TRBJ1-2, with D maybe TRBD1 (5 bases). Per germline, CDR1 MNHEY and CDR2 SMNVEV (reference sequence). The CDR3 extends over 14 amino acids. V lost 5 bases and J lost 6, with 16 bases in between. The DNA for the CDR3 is TGTGCCAGCAGTGCCCTAACAGGTTTAGATGGCTACACCTTC. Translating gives CASSALTGLDGYTF.

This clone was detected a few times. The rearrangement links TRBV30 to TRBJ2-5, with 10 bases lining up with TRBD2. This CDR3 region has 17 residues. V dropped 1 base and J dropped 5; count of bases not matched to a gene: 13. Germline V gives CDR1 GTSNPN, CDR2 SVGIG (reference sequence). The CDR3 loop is CAWSEMGKREGLETQYF. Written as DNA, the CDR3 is TGTGCCTGGAGTGAAATGGGAAAGCGGGAGGGCCTGGAGACCCAGTACTTC.

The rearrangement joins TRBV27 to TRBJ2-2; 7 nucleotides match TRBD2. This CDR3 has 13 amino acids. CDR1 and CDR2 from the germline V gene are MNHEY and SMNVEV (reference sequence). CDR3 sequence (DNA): TGTGCTTCTAGCGGAACGAACACCGGGGAGCTGTTTTTT. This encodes CASSGTNTGELFF.

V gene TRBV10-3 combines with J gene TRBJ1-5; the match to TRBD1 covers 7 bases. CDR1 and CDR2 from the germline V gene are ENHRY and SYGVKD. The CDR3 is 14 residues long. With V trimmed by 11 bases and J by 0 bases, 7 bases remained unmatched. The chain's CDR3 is CAFTGEVSNQPQHF. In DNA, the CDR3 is TGTGCCTTCACAGGGGAAGTTAGCAATCAGCCCCAGCATTTT.

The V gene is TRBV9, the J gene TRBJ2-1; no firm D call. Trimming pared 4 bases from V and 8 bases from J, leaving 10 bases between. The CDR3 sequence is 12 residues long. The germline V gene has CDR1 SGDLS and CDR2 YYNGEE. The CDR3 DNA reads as TGTGCCAGCAGCCTCAGAGTGGATGAGCAGTTCTTC. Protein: CASSLRVDEQFF.

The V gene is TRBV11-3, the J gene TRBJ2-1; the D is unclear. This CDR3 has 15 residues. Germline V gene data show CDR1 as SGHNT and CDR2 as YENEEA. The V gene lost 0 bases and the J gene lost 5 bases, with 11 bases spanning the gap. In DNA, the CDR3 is TGTGCCAGCAGCTTAGAGAGCTCCGGGCACAATGAGCAGTTCTTC. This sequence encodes CASSLESSGHNEQFF.

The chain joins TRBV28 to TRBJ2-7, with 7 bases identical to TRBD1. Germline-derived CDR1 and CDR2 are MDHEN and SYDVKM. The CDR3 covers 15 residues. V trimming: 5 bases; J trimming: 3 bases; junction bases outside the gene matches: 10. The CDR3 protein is CASSPIRDRRYEQYV. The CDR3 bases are TGTGCCAGCAGTCCCATCCGGGACAGACGCTACGAGCAGTACGTC.

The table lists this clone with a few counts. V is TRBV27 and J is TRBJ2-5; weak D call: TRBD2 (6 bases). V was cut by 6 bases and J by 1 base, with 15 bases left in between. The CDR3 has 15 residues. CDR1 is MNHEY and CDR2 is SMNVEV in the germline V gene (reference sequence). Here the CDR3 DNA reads TGTGCCAGCAGCCTTGGGGCGGGGATCCAAGAGACCCAGTACTTC. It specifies CASSLGAGIQETQYF.

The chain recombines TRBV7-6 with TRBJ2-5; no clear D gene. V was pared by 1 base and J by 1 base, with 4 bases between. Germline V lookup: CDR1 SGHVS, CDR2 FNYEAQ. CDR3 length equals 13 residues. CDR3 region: CASSLGSQETQYF. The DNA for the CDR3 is TGTGCCAGCAGCTTAGGTTCCCAAGAGACCCAGTACTTC.

CDR3 DNA sequence: TGTGCCAGTGGATGGGGGACAGGGGTTACTGAGCAGTTCTTC. It codes for CASGWGTGVTEQFF. V gene TRBV19 combines with J gene TRBJ2-1; 10 bases agree with TRBD1. Trimming removed 8 bases from V and 9 bases from J; junction bases left unmatched: 10. CDR1 and CDR2 from the germline V gene are LNHDA and SQIVND (reference sequence). This CDR3 spans 14 amino acids.

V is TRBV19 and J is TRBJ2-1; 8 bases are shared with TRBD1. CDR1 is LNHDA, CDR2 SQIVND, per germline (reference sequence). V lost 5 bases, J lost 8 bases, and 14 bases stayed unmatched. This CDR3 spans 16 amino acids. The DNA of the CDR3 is TGTGCCAGTAGTTACCCGGGACAGGTAGATCGCGATGAGCAGTTCTTC. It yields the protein CASSYPGQVDRDEQFF.

The CDR3, as DNA: TGCAGCGTTGATGGGTCCATGAACACTGAAGCTTTCTTT. This encodes CSVDGSMNTEAFF. J is TRBJ1-1 and V is TRBV29-1, with no clear D. Germline V gene sequence: CDR1 SQVTM, CDR2 ANQGSEA. The V end was cut by 3 bases, the J end by 0 bases, with 8 bases between. The CDR3 covers 13 residues. Supplemented by reference TRBV29-1 and TRBJ1-1, the full variable domain reads SAVISQKPSRDICQRGTSLTIQCQVDSQVTMMFWYRQQPGQSLTLIATANQGSEATYESGFVIDKFPISRPNLTFSTLTVSNMSPEDSSIYLCSVDGSMNTEAFFGQGTRLTVV.